This T cell receptor (beta chain) was sequenced for a study of cytomegalovirus exposure and HLA in healthy donors (TCRdb year 2017). Background on the whole study: According to an earlier analysis of several hundred of the donors, roughly 180 million T cells yielded 117 million unique TCR beta sequences and more than 250 Gb of sequence data. The study aimed to test whether signatures of past pathogen exposure could be identified by cataloging public T cell receptors. A later analysis re-examined previously published TCR beta repertoires from hundreds of donors and added high-resolution HLA genotyping to investigate patterns of TCR occurrence. Alongside the repertoire data, information on donor age, sex, ethnicity and CMV serostatus was compiled. The number of donors typed differed by locus, with roughly 629-640 for A, B, C, DRB1 and DQB1, roughly 520 for DQA1, 600 to 610 for DPA1, and around 450 for DPB1. Besides the first cohort of some 670 subjects, a separate validation cohort made up of roughly 130 different subjects was used. Every discovery cohort repertoire had been produced on one sequencing platform. On average, roughly 200,000 unique TCR beta nucleotide sequences were sequenced per donor among a few hundred genotyped donors of the cohort, with roughly a sixth of those sequences being non-productive. Class I and class II HLA loci were covered by the typing at four-digit resolution. To predict cytomegalovirus infection status, the study combined high-throughput TCR immunosequencing, statistical association of individual TCRs with disease status, and machine learning. An early release covering 500 to 750 HLA-typed donors comprised about 300 gigabases of sequencing data and 65 million to 100 million unique TCR sequences. Using immunosequencing, the study profiled T cell repertoires from approximately 700 subjects and related those repertoires to cytomegalovirus serostatus. A later genetic analysis took genome-wide SNP genotypes for about 55% of the roughly 700 donors and used that subset as a discovery cohort. In an earlier analysis of 587 of the donors, high-throughput TCR beta sequencing was used to judge whether each TCR beta V gene segment behaved as functional or pseudogenic. Among the approximately 430 genotyped donors, 75% to 90% belonged to the genetic ancestry cluster associated with self-reported Caucasian donors. Roughly 5 DR-DQ haplotypes were treated as single units for association and clustering because of strong linkage in the cohort. The later analysis used no new phenotypic data to find candidate immune exposures, relying instead on TCR beta sequences and their occurrence across donors. What the research found in general, with its limitations: The sequencing pipeline was judged likely to have produced a cluster of highly shared sequence variants as a technical artifact. At a false discovery rate of 0.05, a later analysis linked around 15,000 TCR beta sequences to specific HLA alleles. Broadly in line with IMGT annotations, most TCR beta V segments showed up in productive rearrangements about 87% or about 30% of the time in an earlier analysis of 587 of the donors. This cohort had only TCR beta chains sequenced, and the lack of alpha or paired-chain data limited which features could be detected. Most TCR sequences were seen in very few donors, while some public TCRs were found in many individuals. A later analysis reported that several top co-occurrence clusters appeared linked to parvovirus B19, influenza, CMV and Epstein-Barr virus. When HLA alleles, especially DR and DQ, strongly co-occurred, attributing TCR associations to individual alleles was difficult. Because some donors lacked HLA typing at each locus, the association tests relied only on the typed subset. The presence/absence analyses assumed that sequencing depth was roughly uniform across donors, and that assumption may not be true. The 87-base-pair reads could not distinguish some IMGT-functional V segments, including TRBV6-2 and TRBV6-3, so those segments were excluded. Correlated functional status among segregating V segments might reflect linkage disequilibrium, but an unknown experimental factor could not be ruled out. According to a later analysis, TCR association rates differed among HLA loci, with DRB1 alleles showing the most associated TCRs and HLA-C alleles showing the fewest. The earlier analysis of about 600 of the donors excluded about 16 rarely observed V segments, including chromosome 9 orphons, because counts were too low. A further reported finding was that TCR beta sequences accurately predicted the HLA-A and HLA-B alleles for most subjects in the first cohort. The only immune exposure information available for the cohort was CMV serostatus. In the study, 150 to 200 TCR beta chains were listed as associated with cytomegalovirus. In a later analysis, HLA-associated TCR beta chains showed more clonal expansion and lower generation probabilities than non-associated chains that were equally common. A later genetic analysis reported fewer N-insertions in productive TCRs among donors in an Asian-associated ancestry cluster than the roughly 700-donor mean. The classifier was reported to diagnose cytomegalovirus status with high specificity and sensitivity in both the original cohort and the validation cohort. In vitro tests confirmed that a few of the cytomegalovirus-associated TCR beta chains recognize cytomegalovirus antigens. An association between a missense DCLRE1C variant and V-gene and J-gene trimming of TCR beta chains was found in a later genetic analysis and replicated in an independent cohort. It was suggested by the authors that the approach could potentially be generalized to other disease states and immunological phenotypes. A later analysis found that most CMV-associated TCR beta chains appeared HLA-restricted, with HLA associations seemingly driven largely by CMV exposure.

The cohort was made up of 666 healthy bone marrow donors. At the time of sampling, all cohort members were nominally healthy, though unrecorded immune exposures were likely present. The donor tested CMV seronegative and was one of the 352 seronegative cohort members. A peripheral blood sample was collected from each donor, and TCR beta sequencing was performed on peripheral blood mononuclear cells. Genomic DNA extraction from the blood cell samples was performed with the Qiagen DNeasy Blood Extraction Kit. Per the germline V gene, MNHNS is the CDR1 and SASEGT is the CDR2. Germline trimming: 6 bases from V, 4 bases from J; junction bases outside gene matches: 7. The CDR3 covers 14 residues, taking in both the cysteine and the phenylalanine. The read is trimmed to its CDR3 DNA, 42 bases read in frame from base 1. The receptor library was made with the immunoSEQ multiplex PCR assay. The multiplex PCR relied on a mix of 60 forward primers for TCR Vbeta segments and 13 reverse primers for TCR Jbeta segments. Amplification of the CDR3 region of rearranged TCR beta genes was performed with a multiplex PCR assay on genomic DNA. Amplified TCR beta libraries were sequenced as 87-base-pair reads on the Illumina HiSeq System. Per the authors' processing: A later analysis tallied 75 million to 95 million unique TCR beta chains across the 666 repertoires, and approximately 11 million of those chains were shared by two or more donors. Raw reads were error-corrected and collapsed into unique sequences with a nearest-neighbor algorithm that merged closely related sequences to remove PCR and sequencing errors. CDR3 sequences were aligned to IMGT reference sequences to assign V, D and J gene segments. For a sequence to be retained, a match of at least six nucleotides to both a V gene segment and a J gene segment was required. A rearrangement was called productive if the CDR3 had no stop codons and remained in frame with V and J, and every other rearrangement was called non-productive. CDR3 was defined according to IMGT convention as the region running from the second conserved V-encoded cysteine to the conserved J-encoded phenylalanine. Sequences without an unambiguous match to a single V gene segment were excluded from the earlier analysis of about 600 of the donors. In an earlier analysis of approximately 550 of the donors, V segments were called functional above 56.7% productive rearrangements and were called segregating when the between-donor standard deviation exceeded 5%. To diagnose cytomegalovirus status from the catalog of TCR beta chain sequences, a statistical classification framework was built. A later analysis assigned V and J genes by comparing TCR nucleotide sequences with IMGT/GENE-DB human TR gene sequences. The TCRdist pipeline was used in a later analysis to assign CDR3 sequences and most-parsimonious VDJ recombination scenarios. In a later analysis, every TCR beta chain was defined by the combination of its CDR3 amino acid sequence and its V-gene family, and reads without a unique V-gene family were dropped. A later analysis removed 550 to 700 highly shared, low-generation-probability nucleotide sequences to deal with suspected cross-contamination and a sequencing artifact. In a later analysis, a clonal expansion index was calculated for each public chain from normalized within-repertoire ranks of inferred template counts. A later analysis computed generation probabilities with a VDJ recombination model fitted to out-of-frame rearrangements, and checked the results against IGoR. A later analysis scored TCR-TCR, TCR-HLA and TCR-CMV co-occurrence with hypergeometric tests, applying a repertoire-size bias correction to TCR pairs. To estimate false discovery rates, a later analysis permuted the HLA or CMV assignments 20 times. In a later analysis, co-occurring TCRs were grouped using DBSCAN, and TCRdist sequence similarity was added for clustering within HLA-allele-positive subsets. Repertoires with fewer than 30,000 or more than 120,000 public chains were left out of co-occurrence clustering, as were five repertoires with anomalous nucleotide sharing. TCRdb obtained this table from immuneACCESS and retained in-frame rearrangements with V and J assigned. These tables miss some clones; where compared with another copy, unresolved V genes account for less than half of the shortfall, and the remainder is unexplained. V, J and clone size are taken as reported in that table, and D and trimming were inferred from the DNA itself. This sample comprises 150,000 to 200,000 clones, about 70% of them detected only once. Of the sample, approximately 1.8% falls within the top ten clones.

In regard to this clone: Its antigen is currently not known. Base-call qualities are not available, and no considerably larger clone is one nucleotide away.

What was sequenced was PBMCs. The TCR comes from a woman aged 30 to 39 in good health and CMV-seronegative. Recombination joined TRBV6-1 with TRBJ2-7; 9 bases in the middle match TRBD1. The DNA sequence follows: TGTGCCAGCAGCCCCCGGACAGGGGAATACGAGCAGTACTTC. The resulting protein is CASSPRTGEYEQYF.